This T cell receptor beta chain was identified during a study of OX40 agonist ivuxolimab in advanced cancers. The germline V gene encodes CDR1 SGHRS and CDR2 YFSETQ. The CDR3 spans 15 residues. The V end lost 0 bases, the J end lost 0 bases, and 10 bases lay between the germline ends. Libraries were prepared by immunoSEQ multiplex PCR; TCRdb keeps only in-frame clonotypes and omits some of them. The sample includes roughly 70,000 clones, 88% of them seen just once. This specimen consisted of CD4+ or CD8+ T cells sorted from blood, obtained in a trial of the OX40 agonist ivuxolimab. The TCR sequence derives from an adult with an advanced solid tumor such as melanoma, head and neck, liver or kidney cancer. The rearrangement uses TRBV5-1 and TRBJ2-7; tentative D call: TRBD2 (5 bases). The CDR3 here is CASSLASGFSYEQYF. The DNA of the CDR3 is TGCGCCAGCAGCTTGGCCTCGGGGTTCTCCTACGAGCAGTACTTC.